The 29 T cell receptor beta chains below were found in one sample sequenced in a study of blood T cell repertoires in COVID-19. Libraries were prepared by immunoSEQ multiplex PCR; TCRdb keeps only in-frame clonotypes and omits some of them. This repertoire shows about 87,000 clones, around three quarters found once; its top ten account for 4% to 5.5%. Sequenced sample: peripheral blood. The receptors come from a woman between 50 and 59 years old with acute or convalescent COVID-19.

The chain employs TRBV19 and TRBJ1-1, with no clear D. Germline V gene data show CDR1 as LNHDA and CDR2 as SQIVND (reference sequence). The CDR3 is 13 residues long. Trimming took 7 bases from V and 6 from J, leaving 15 bases between them. CDR3 in amino acids: CASTPGGLAEAFF. CDR3 coding DNA: TGTGCCAGTACCCCAGGAGGACTCGCTGAAGCTTTCTTT.

This clone is a singleton in its sample. V gene TRBV12-3 or TRBV12-4 combines with J gene TRBJ2-7; 9 bases are a match to TRBD1. The V segment lost 5 bases and the J segment 7 bases; nucleotides outside the gene matches: 6. CDR3 length: 13 amino acids. Here the CDR3 reads CASSLDRGREQYF. The CDR3 DNA is TGTGCCAGCAGTCTGGACAGGGGACGAGAGCAGTACTTC.

The genes are TRBV9 and TRBJ2-1; TRBD2 matches at 8 bases. Trimming took 1 base from V and 10 from J; bases not matched to a gene: 7. The germline gives CDR1 SGDLS, CDR2 YYNGEE. The CDR3 runs to 14 residues. The CDR3 DNA reads as TGTGCCAGCAGCGTACATAGCGGGGACCGGGAGCAGTTCTTC. It specifies CASSVHSGDREQFF.

This chain connects TRBV6-5 to TRBJ1-2; no clear D gene. The CDR3 contains 12 residues. V gave up 2 bases and J gave up 7 bases, with 8 bases separating them. CDR1 and CDR2 from the germline V gene are MNHEY and SVGAGI. In DNA form, the CDR3 reads TGTGCCAGCAGTTACCCCCGGGGTGGCTACACCTTC. This translates into CASSYPRGGYTF.

This clone was seen more than once but under ten times. The J gene is TRBJ1-6, the V gene TRBV4-2; the match to TRBD1 covers 7 bases. V was pared by 3 bases and J by 7 bases, with 6 bases of the junction left unmatched. Germline CDR1 and CDR2: LGHNA and YNFKEQ. The CDR3 extends over 15 amino acids. In DNA form, the CDR3 reads TGTGCCAGCAGCCAGGGTAGGACAGGCAATTCACCCCTCCACTTT. It specifies CASSQGRTGNSPLHF.

The rearrangement links TRBV19 to TRBJ1-2; the match to TRBD1 covers 11 bases. This CDR3 comprises 14 residues. Germline trimming cut 7 bases from V and 8 bases from J; bases unmatched to any gene: 9. Germline assignment: CDR1 LNHDA and CDR2 SQIVND (reference sequence). The CDR3, as DNA: TGTGCCAGTAATGCTGGACAGGGGGCGAAGGGCTACACCTTC. It encodes CASNAGQGAKGYTF. The entire variable domain, with the rest obtained from reference TRBV19 and TRBJ1-2, is as follows: DGGITQSPKYLFRKEGQNVTLSCEQNLNHDAMYWYRQDPGQGLRLIYYSQIVNDFQKGDIAEGYSVSREKKESFPLTVTSAQKNPTAFYLCASNAGQGAKGYTFGSGTRLTVV.

In this sample, this clone turned up once. The chain carries TRBV9 and TRBJ1-2; 7 nucleotides line up with TRBD1. Germline lookup yields CDR1 SGDLS and CDR2 YYNGEE. The V and J ends lost 0 bases and 0 bases, in that order; junction bases with no gene match: 2. The CDR3 consists of 15 residues. The CDR3, as DNA: TGTGCCAGCAGCGTAGAAACAGGGGCTAACTATGGCTACACCTTC. Translating it yields CASSVETGANYGYTF.

The CDR3 nucleotides read TGTGCCAGCAGATTGAGGGGGCAAAAGGCAGATACGCAGTATTTT. Translation gives CASRLRGQKADTQYF. This rearrangement joins TRBV6-5 to TRBJ2-3, with 7 bases that match TRBD1. The CDR3 has 15 residues. Germline-derived CDR1 and CDR2 are MNHEY and SVGAGI. V trimming: 6 bases; J trimming: 4 bases; junction bases outside the gene matches: 10.

The gene calls are TRBV28 and TRBJ2-7, with a tentative D call TRBD2 (5 bases). V lost 7 bases to trimming and J lost 4 bases, with 11 bases between them. Per the germline V gene, CDR1 is MDHEN and CDR2 is SYDVKM. CDR3 size: 12 residues. In DNA form, the CDR3 reads TGTGCCAGCACCGGGATAGGGTACGAGCAGTACTTC. As protein: CASTGIGYEQYF. Filled out from reference TRBV28 and TRBJ2-7, the complete variable domain reads DVKVTQSSRYLVKRTGEKVFLECVQDMDHENMFWYRQDPGLGLRLIYFSYDVKMKEKGDIPEGYSVSREKKERFSLILESASTNQTSMYLCASTGIGYEQYFGPGTRLTVT.

The J gene is TRBJ1-5, the V gene TRBV11-2; 8 nucleotides align to TRBD1. The CDR3 sequence is 13 residues long. CDR1 is SGHAT and CDR2 is FQNNGV in the germline V gene. V gave up 6 bases and J gave up 7 bases; unmatched junction bases: 5. As DNA, the CDR3 is TGTGCCAGCAGTTTTGGACAGGGCCAGCCCCAGCATTTT. This sequence encodes CASSFGQGQPQHF.

V is TRBV29-1 and J is TRBJ2-3; TRBD1 matches 9 bases. The J segment lost 11 bases and the V segment lost 6 bases, leaving 6 bases of the junction unmatched. CDR1 is SQVTM, CDR2 ANQGSEA, per germline. The CDR3 loop spans 11 amino acids. The CDR3 DNA reads TGCAGCGTGGGACAGGGAAAAGGGCAGTATTTT. This encodes CSVGQGKGQYF.

This chain uses TRBV27 with TRBJ2-5; D might be TRBD2 (6 bases). V was shortened by 6 bases and J by 2 bases, with 16 bases between the two germline ends. The germline V gene has CDR1 MNHEY and CDR2 SMNVEV (reference sequence). This CDR3 region has 15 residues. The CDR3: CASRKGWRDQETQYF. As DNA, the CDR3 is TGTGCCAGCAGGAAAGGGTGGCGGGATCAAGAGACCCAGTACTTC.

This chain joins TRBV27 and TRBJ2-7; weak D call: TRBD2 (7 bases). There are 14 residues in the CDR3. CDR1 is MNHEY, CDR2 SMNVEV, per germline (reference sequence). The V and J ends lost 5 bases and 2 bases respectively, with 13 bases between them. CDR3 sequence (DNA): TGTGCCAGCAGTCGCACAGGGACTACCTACGAGCAGTACTTC. This encodes CASSRTGTTYEQYF.

This chain connects TRBV19 to TRBJ1-2; perhaps TRBD1 as D (6 bases). V was clipped by 5 bases and J by 7 bases, with 14 bases between them. The CDR3 extends over 13 amino acids. CDR1 is LNHDA, CDR2 SQIVND, per germline (reference sequence). The CDR3 bases are TGTGCCAGTAGTCCAGGGGTTGGGGCTGGCTACACCTTC. It codes for CASSPGVGAGYTF.

The chain carries TRBV27 and TRBJ2-2; 7 positions agree with TRBD2. Looked up from germline, CDR1 is MNHEY and CDR2 is SMNVEV (reference sequence). The CDR3 runs to 15 residues. J lost 5 bases, V lost 5 bases, and 8 bases had no gene match. The CDR3 spells CASSPWDYQTGELFF. DNA for the CDR3: TGTGCCAGCAGTCCATGGGACTATCAGACCGGGGAGCTGTTTTTT.

The table lists this clone with a count of one. V and J are TRBV28 and TRBJ1-2, with 7 bases matching TRBD1. This CDR3 is 14 amino acids long. The J segment lost 0 bases and the V segment lost 5 bases, leaving 3 bases of the junction unmatched. Germline values: CDR1 MDHEN, CDR2 SYDVKM. Here the CDR3 DNA reads TGTGCCAGCAGTCCAGGGACAGCTAACTATGGCTACACCTTC. It translates to CASSPGTANYGYTF.

The chain recombines TRBV27 with TRBJ1-2; D possibly corresponds to TRBD1 (5 bases). CDR1 MNHEY and CDR2 SMNVEV come from the germline V gene (reference sequence). CDR3 length equals 14 residues. The V and J ends lost 2 bases and 6 bases respectively, with 13 bases between them. The CDR3 DNA reads as TGTGCCAGCAGTTTAAGGGAAGGGGCTGATGGCTACACCTTC. Amino acids: CASSLREGADGYTF.

The chain links TRBV6-4 to TRBJ1-6; no clear D. Between the trimmed V and J ends, which lost 2 bases and 10 bases, there was a span of 18 bases. Germline CDR1 is MRHNA and CDR2 is SNTAGT. The CDR3 sequence is 16 residues long. The CDR3, as DNA: TGTGCCAGCAGTGACCGGGGTCTTTCCGGAGGATCACCCCTCCACTTT. Translating gives CASSDRGLSGGSPLHF.

This sequence joins TRBV7-6 and TRBJ2-1; TRBD2 might be the D (7 bases). Germline lookup yields CDR1 SGHVS and CDR2 FNYEAQ. The CDR3 spans 15 residues. V lost 5 bases, J lost 5 bases, and 16 bases lay in between. The DNA for the CDR3 is TGTGCCAGCAGCAACCGTCGGGGGGCGAACAATGAGCAGTTCTTC. Amino acid sequence: CASSNRRGANNEQFF.

This clone was observed a single time. V is TRBV9 and J is TRBJ2-5, with D tentatively TRBD2 (5 bases). The CDR3 covers 14 residues. Germline values: CDR1 SGDLS, CDR2 YYNGEE. V gave up 0 bases and J gave up 4 bases, with 10 bases separating them. CDR3 residues: CASSVGTLAETQYF. The CDR3 DNA is TGTGCCAGCAGCGTAGGCACCCTAGCAGAGACCCAGTACTTC.

The chain recombines TRBV30 with TRBJ1-1; D unresolved. Germline V gives CDR1 GTSNPN, CDR2 SVGIG (reference sequence). The CDR3 consists of 10 residues. Deletions cut 8 bases from V and 5 bases from J, with 9 bases between. The CDR3 DNA sequence: TGTGCCGTAGTGAGGACTGAAGCTTTCTTT. As protein: CAVVRTEAFF. Looking up the rest from reference TRBV30 and TRBJ1-1 gives the full variable domain: SQTIHQWPATLVQPVGSPLSLECTVEGTSNPNLYWYRQAAGRGLQLLFYSVGIGQISSEVPQNLSASRPQDRQFILSSKKLLLSDSGFYLCAVVRTEAFFGQGTRLTVV.

This chain uses TRBV7-9 with TRBJ2-3; 7 nucleotides agree with TRBD2. Trimming removed 3 bases from V and 0 bases from J; junction bases left unmatched: 6. The CDR3 has 16 residues. Per germline, CDR1 SEHNR and CDR2 FQNEAQ (reference sequence). Here the CDR3 DNA reads TGTGCCAGCAGCTTGGGGGGGACTCAAAGCACAGATACGCAGTATTTT. Amino acid sequence: CASSLGGTQSTDTQYF.

The gene calls are TRBV7-6 and TRBJ1-1; D unresolved. Trimming removed 0 bases from V and 5 bases from J, with 7 bases in between. The CDR3 has 13 residues. Germline V lookup: CDR1 SGHVS, CDR2 FNYEAQ. This CDR3 is CASSLAAGTEAFF. CDR3 DNA: TGTGCCAGCAGCTTAGCCGCGGGTACTGAAGCTTTCTTT.

This clone was counted between two and nine times. This chain uses TRBV5-1 with TRBJ2-7; D possibly corresponds to TRBD1 (6 bases). Germline-derived CDR1 and CDR2 are SGHRS and YFSETQ. Trimming pared 0 bases from V and 7 bases from J, leaving 17 bases between. The CDR3 extends over 15 amino acids. The CDR3, as DNA: TGCGCCAGCAGCTTGGAGGACAGTTCCCCTCGAGAGCAGTACTTC. Translating gives CASSLEDSSPREQYF. The entire variable domain, with the rest obtained from reference TRBV5-1 and TRBJ2-7, is as follows: KAGVTQTPRYLIKTRGQQVTLSCSPISGHRSVSWYQQTPGQGLQFLFEYFSETQRNKGNFPGRFSGRQFSNSRSEMNVSTLELGDSALYLCASSLEDSSPREQYFGPGTRLTVT.

This sequence joins TRBV11-2 and TRBJ2-1, with 8 bases identical to TRBD1. CDR3 size: 14 residues. Germline loops: CDR1 SGHAT, CDR2 FQNNGV. The V and J ends lost 5 bases and 9 bases, in that order; junction bases with no gene match: 9. The CDR3 DNA follows: TGTGCCAGCAGCCTCAGGACAGGGCAGGGTGAGCAGTTCTTC. As protein: CASSLRTGQGEQFF.

This CDR3 is CASSPHRFGNEQFF. The CDR3 bases are TGTGCCAGCAGCCCCCATAGGTTCGGGAATGAGCAGTTCTTC. The V gene is TRBV28, the J gene TRBJ2-1; D call uncertain. This CDR3 spans 14 amino acids. V lost 6 bases and J lost 7, with 16 bases in between. CDR1 and CDR2 (germline): MDHEN, SYDVKM.

The CDR3: CASSEQGQGITDTQYF. CDR3 DNA: TGTGCCAGCAGTGAACAGGGACAGGGAATCACAGATACGCAGTATTTT. This sequence joins TRBV2 and TRBJ2-3; 9 bases agree with TRBD1. With V trimmed by 2 bases and J by 2 bases, 5 bases remained unmatched. In germline, CDR1 is SNHLY, CDR2 FYNNEI. The CDR3 length is 16 residues.

DNA of the CDR3: TGTGCCAGCAGTTGGAGTTTGGGGACAGATGACACAGATACGCAGTATTTT. This translates into CASSWSLGTDDTDTQYF. The genes are TRBV28 and TRBJ2-3, with 7 nucleotides matching TRBD1. The CDR3 is 17 amino acids. Looked up from germline, CDR1 is MDHEN and CDR2 is SYDVKM. The V segment lost 4 bases and the J segment 2 bases; nucleotides outside the gene matches: 12.

This chain links TRBV7-9 with TRBJ1-3; 7 bases agree with TRBD1. This CDR3 is built from 15 residues. Trimming removed 6 bases from V and 0 bases from J; junction bases left unmatched: 5. From germline, CDR1 is SEHNR and CDR2 FQNEAQ (reference sequence). CDR3 coding DNA: TGTGCCAGCAGTTCTGGACAGGTCTCTGGAAACACCATATATTTT. Its translation is CASSSGQVSGNTIYF.